These 24 T cell receptor beta chains originate from one sample sequenced in a study of identical twins. TCRdb itself ran the 5' RACE reads through MiXCR, one entry per CDR3 protein. The sample includes a few hundred thousand distinct CDR3 sequences, 9% of them seen just once. The sample taken for sequencing was naive T cells sorted from blood. The receptor source for this set is a woman aged 50 to 60 in good health.

The chain employs TRBV12-3 or TRBV12-4 and TRBJ2-2; 7 bases are a match to TRBD1. The CDR3 is made up of 15 amino acids. V was pared by 3 bases and J by 6 bases, with 7 bases of the junction left unmatched. DNA for the CDR3: TGTGCCAGCAGTTTGGTACAGGGGAAGGCCGGGGAGCTGTTTTTT. Amino acid sequence: CASSLVQGKAGELFF.

This clonotype was seen only a few times. The rearrangement uses TRBV20-1 and TRBJ2-2; 10 bases are shared with TRBD2. The CDR3 extends over 18 amino acids. The trim removed 0 bases at V and 8 bases at J, leaving 15 bases unmatched. Germline V gene lookup returns CDR1 DFQATT and CDR2 SNEGSKA (reference sequence). CDR3 residues: CSARDSASGSIMSGELFF. CDR3 nucleotide sequence: TGCAGTGCTAGAGATAGCGCTAGCGGGAGTATAATGTCTGGGGAGCTGTTTTTT.

This clonotype showed up just a few times. This chain links TRBV6-2 or TRBV6-3 with TRBJ1-5, with D uncertain. V was shortened by 7 bases and J by 2 bases, with 9 bases between the two germline ends. This CDR3 spans 13 amino acids. From germline, CDR1 is MNHEY and CDR2 SVGEGT. CDR3 coding DNA: TGTGCCAGCAAATTACTGGGCAATCAGCCCCAGCATTTT. Its translation is CASKLLGNQPQHF.

This clonotype was observed many times. The V call is TRBV4-1, the J call TRBJ2-1; 8 bases align to TRBD2. Germline values: CDR1 MGHRA, CDR2 YSYEKL. Unmatched junction bases numbered 9, after V lost 4 bases and J lost 4 bases. This CDR3 contains 16 residues. The CDR3 DNA reads TGCGCCAGCAGCCGCCCCGCTAGCGGGCTATACAATGAGCAGTTCTTC. This codes for CASSRPASGLYNEQFF.

This chain connects TRBV19 to TRBJ1-5; D gene ambiguous. CDR3 length: 14 residues. Per germline, CDR1 LNHDA and CDR2 SQIVND (reference sequence). The ends were cut back, 3 bases at V and 11 bases at J, with 17 bases in the middle. CDR3 residues: CASSMFREGKAQHF. In DNA form, the CDR3 reads TGTGCCAGTAGTATGTTTAGGGAGGGTAAGGCCCAGCATTTT.

This clonotype was detected a few times. J is TRBJ2-7 and V is TRBV2; tentatively, D is TRBD1 (5 bases). Germline V gives CDR1 SNHLY, CDR2 FYNNEI. The CDR3 has 12 amino acids. Trimming stripped 8 bases from V and 4 bases from J, with 12 bases between. The CDR3 spells CASGATEYEQYV. The CDR3 DNA sequence: TGTGCCAGCGGGGCGACTGAATACGAGCAGTACGTC.

This clonotype was seen many times. The gene calls are TRBV6-5 and TRBJ2-2; the match to TRBD2 covers 8 bases. This CDR3 is built from 16 residues. Trimming at V came to 8 bases and at J to 0 bases, leaving 8 bases not matched to a gene. Germline V gene lookup returns CDR1 MNHEY and CDR2 SVGAGI. The CDR3 reads CASSPPGLANTGELFF. DNA of the CDR3: TGTGCCAGCTCCCCTCCGGGACTAGCGAACACCGGGGAGCTGTTTTTT.

The sample holds a few counts of this clonotype. The genes are TRBV20-1 and TRBJ1-6; TRBD1 matches 7 bases. Germline V lookup: CDR1 DFQATT, CDR2 SNEGSKA (reference sequence). V dropped 5 bases and J dropped 6; count of bases not matched to a gene: 7. The CDR3 is 14 amino acids. CDR3: CSASPGQINSPLHF. CDR3 nucleotides: TGCAGTGCTTCTCCGGGACAGATTAATTCACCCCTCCACTTT.

J is TRBJ2-2 and V is TRBV20-1; weak D call: TRBD1 (5 bases). The length of the CDR3 is 13 residues. The germline CDR1 and CDR2 sequences are DFQATT and SNEGSKA (reference sequence). V was cut by 0 bases and J by 6 bases, with 8 bases left in between. As DNA, the CDR3 is TGCAGTGCTAGAGATCCAGGGTCCGGGGAGCTGTTTTTT. Its protein product is CSARDPGSGELFF.

The V and J genes are TRBV10-3 and TRBJ2-2, with 7 bases fitting TRBD2. The germline V gene has CDR1 ENHRY and CDR2 SYGVKD. The CDR3 is 13 residues long. V trimming: 6 bases; J trimming: 7 bases; junction bases outside the gene matches: 5. The chain's CDR3 is CAIRGTGGGELFF. The CDR3, as DNA: TGTGCCATCAGAGGAACGGGGGGCGGGGAGCTGTTTTTT.

This clonotype was found a few times. A read error may produce the germline difference seen at one junction end. CDR3: CASSLAGGLGEQYF. The DNA of the CDR3 is TGTGCCAGCAGCTTAGCGGGAGGGCTGGGCGAGCAGTACTTC. J is TRBJ2-7 and V is TRBV12-3 or TRBV12-4; 11 nucleotides agree with TRBD2. There are 14 residues in the CDR3.

For this clonotype: Possible read error: a much larger clone is one base away. V usage is TRBV6-6 and J usage is TRBJ1-1; D remains ambiguous. The CDR3 is 13 residues long. The germline CDR1 and CDR2 sequences are MNHNY and SVGAGI (reference sequence). Between the trimmed V and J ends, which lost 5 bases and 1 base, there was a span of 8 bases. The CDR3 DNA sequence: TGTGCCAGCAGTGACGGTGCGAACACTGAAGCTTTCTTT. As protein: CASSDGANTEAFF.

This clonotype was seen at least ten times. V is TRBV12-3 or TRBV12-4 and J is TRBJ2-7, with D unclear. Trimming left V 5 bases short and J 1 base short, with 9 bases between. CDR3 length equals 13 residues. CDR3 DNA: TGTGCCAGCAGTGCATTCGGGTCCTACGAGCAGTACGTC. Encoded protein: CASSAFGSYEQYV.

This clonotype has at least ten counts. The V gene is TRBV24-1, the J gene TRBJ2-3; D unclear. Trimming pared 6 bases from V and 0 bases from J, leaving 12 bases between. The V gene's germline CDR1 is KGHDR and CDR2 SFDVKD. The CDR3 totals 15 residues. The CDR3 bases are TGTGCCACCAGTAGGGAAGGCGGTAGCACAGATACGCAGTATTTT. It is translated as CATSREGGSTDTQYF.

This chain joins TRBV10-3 and TRBJ2-3; D is uncertain. The length of the CDR3 is 12 residues. V was shortened by 9 bases and J by 1 base, with 8 bases between the two germline ends. Germline V gives CDR1 ENHRY, CDR2 SYGVKD. This CDR3 reads CAIGSGTDTQYF. DNA of the CDR3: TGTGCCATAGGTAGTGGCACAGATACGCAGTATTTT.

This clonotype was detected ten times or more. At one end, the junction sequence differs from germline, possibly due to a read error. J is TRBJ2-5 and V is TRBV12-3 or TRBV12-4; 12 bases align to TRBD2. CDR3 size: 16 residues. CDR3 nucleotide sequence: TGTGCCAGCAGCTTAGGACTAGCGGGAAGTCAAGAGACCCAGTACTTC. It yields the protein CASSLGLAGSQETQYF.

V gene TRBV7-9 combines with J gene TRBJ2-7; 7 bases are shared with TRBD2. The J segment lost 3 bases and the V segment lost 5 bases, leaving 13 bases of the junction unmatched. CDR3 length: 16 amino acids. CDR1 is SEHNR, CDR2 FQNEAQ, per germline (reference sequence). This CDR3 is CASSQYGTTASYEQYF. The CDR3 DNA is TGTGCCAGCAGCCAATACGGGACTACGGCGAGCTACGAGCAGTACTTC.

The CDR3 nucleotides are TGTGCCAGCAGTGCGGTAGCGGGAACAGATACGCAGTATTTT. Its translation is CASSAVAGTDTQYF. The chain uses TRBV2 and TRBJ2-3, with TRBD2 matching 8 bases. This CDR3 contains 14 residues. J was trimmed by 3 bases and V by 4 bases; bases with no gene match: 3. Germline CDR1 is SNHLY and CDR2 is FYNNEI.

This clonotype was picked up a small number of times. This chain joins TRBV6-5 and TRBJ2-2, with 7 bases lining up with TRBD1. The germline gives CDR1 MNHEY, CDR2 SVGAGI. This CDR3 has 16 residues. With 6 bases clipped from V and 1 base from J, the junction kept 8 bases outside the gene matches. The DNA for the CDR3 is TGTGCCAGCAGACCCAAGGGGGCGTGGAACACCGGGGAGCTGTTTTTT. Protein product: CASRPKGAWNTGELFF.

This clonotype was observed a few times. CDR3 bases: TGTGCCAGCAGCGACGGAATTGAAGCTTTCTTT. As protein: CASSDGIEAFF. The chain couples TRBV7-9 to TRBJ1-1; D is unclear. CDR3 length: 11 residues. The V and J ends lost 5 bases and 7 bases respectively, with 8 bases between them. Germline CDR1 reads SEHNR; CDR2 reads FQNEAQ (reference sequence).

V usage is TRBV12-3 or TRBV12-4 and J usage is TRBJ1-3; D is unresolved. Deletions cut 7 bases from V and 1 base from J, with 8 bases between. The CDR3 has 13 residues. The CDR3 spells CASIPSSGNTIYF. In DNA, the CDR3 is TGTGCCAGCATACCCAGTTCTGGAAACACCATATATTTT.

In this sample, this clonotype turned up a few times. The chain combines TRBV4-1 with TRBJ2-1, with 7 bases identical to TRBD2. With 6 bases clipped from V and 2 bases from J, the junction kept 7 bases outside the gene matches. The germline CDR1 and CDR2 sequences are MGHRA and YSYEKL. This CDR3 comprises 15 residues. CDR3 coding DNA: TGCGCCAGCAGTTCTCCGGGACTACCCTACAATGAGCAGTTCTTC. Protein: CASSSPGLPYNEQFF.

A few counts support this clonotype. The J gene is TRBJ2-2, the V gene TRBV14, with D possibly matching TRBD1 (5 bases). V dropped 4 bases and J dropped 5 bases, with 17 bases sitting between them. CDR3 length: 16 residues. The germline V gene encodes CDR1 SGHDN and CDR2 FVKESK. CDR3 nucleotide sequence: TGTGCCAGCAGCCCTGCCGGCAGGGCCGGGACCGGGGAGCTGTTTTTT. Amino acid sequence: CASSPAGRAGTGELFF.

The sample holds a few counts of this clonotype. J is TRBJ2-7 and V is TRBV12-3 or TRBV12-4; 9 bases map to TRBD1. The J segment lost 7 bases and the V segment lost 4 bases, leaving 8 bases of the junction unmatched. This CDR3 is built from 14 residues. The CDR3 DNA follows: TGTGCCAGCAGTTATACAGGGGGCGCGGAGGAGCAGTACGTC. This translates into CASSYTGGAEEQYV.